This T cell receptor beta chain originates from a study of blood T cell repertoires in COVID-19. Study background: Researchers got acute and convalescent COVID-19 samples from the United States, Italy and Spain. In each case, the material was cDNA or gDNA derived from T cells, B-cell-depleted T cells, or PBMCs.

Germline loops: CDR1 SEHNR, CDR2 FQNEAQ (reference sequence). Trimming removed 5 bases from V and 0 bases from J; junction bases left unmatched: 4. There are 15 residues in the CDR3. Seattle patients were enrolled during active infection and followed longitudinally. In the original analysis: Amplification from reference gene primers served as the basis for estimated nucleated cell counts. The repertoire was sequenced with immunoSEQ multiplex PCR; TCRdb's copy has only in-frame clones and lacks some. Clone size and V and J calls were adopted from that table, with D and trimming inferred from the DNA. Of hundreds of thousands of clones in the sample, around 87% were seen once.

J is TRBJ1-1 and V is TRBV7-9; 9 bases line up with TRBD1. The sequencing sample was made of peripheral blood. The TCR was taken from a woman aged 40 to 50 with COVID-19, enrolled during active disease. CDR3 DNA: TGTGCCAGCAGCCGACAGGGGGATATGAACACTGAAGCTTTCTTT. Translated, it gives CASSRQGDMNTEAFF.